Listed below are T cell receptor beta chains from one sample, sequenced in a study of T cells in Graves' hyperthyroidism and ophthalmopathy. TCRdb ran MiXCR on the multiplex PCR reads and lists one entry per CDR3 protein. This table holds around 250,000 distinct CDR3 sequences, 13% to 15% found once. Sequencing was performed on blood. These receptors all stem from a woman in her 40s with Graves' hyperthyroidism that later progressed to Graves' ophthalmopathy. CDR3s include the opening cysteine and the closing phenylalanine or tryptophan. A D gene is named only where the DNA matches it firmly. The size entry gives once, few, many, or a class for an expanded clone.

clone_size,j_call,v_call,d_call,cdr3_aa,cdr3_nt
many,TRBJ2-5,TRBV27,NA,CASSLNGETQYF,TGTGCCAGCAGTTTAAATGGGGAGACCCAGTACTTC
many,TRBJ2-4,TRBV7-3,NA,CASRSDLLAKNIQYF,TGTGCCAGCAGATCCGACTTATTAGCCAAAAACATTCAGTACTTC
many,TRBJ2-1,TRBV12-3/TRBV12-4,TRBD2,CASSFTSGRANEQFF,TGTGCCAGCAGTTTTACTAGCGGGAGGGCCAATGAGCAGTTCTTC
many,TRBJ2-3,TRBV20-1,NA,CSASGLGSTDTQYF,TGCAGTGCTAGTGGTCTCGGGAGCACAGATACGCAGTATTTT
few,TRBJ1-2,TRBV20-1,NA,CSAGAGQSQPPGYGYTF,TGCAGTGCTGGAGCCGGACAGTCTCAACCTCCGGGGTATGGCTACACCTTC
many,TRBJ2-1,TRBV20-1,NA,CSARRAGVGNEQFF,TGCAGTGCGCGGCGGGCGGGCGTCGGGAATGAGCAGTTCTTC
many,TRBJ2-2,TRBV6-1,NA,CASSRIAVNTGELFF,TGTGCCAGCAGCCGGATAGCGGTGAACACCGGGGAGCTGTTTTTT
many,TRBJ2-3,TRBV5-5,TRBD1,CASSQNRGDTQYF,TGTGCCAGCAGCCAGAACAGGGGGGATACGCAGTATTTT
many,TRBJ2-7,TRBV27,NA,CASSLSAANYEQYF,TGTGCCAGCAGTTTATCAGCAGCTAACTACGAGCAGTACTTC
many,TRBJ2-5,TRBV2,TRBD1,CAQGTSQETQYF,TGCGCACAGGGGACCTCCCAAGAGACCCAGTACTTC
many,TRBJ2-7,TRBV28,NA,CASSEWARASYEQYF,TGTGCCAGCAGTGAATGGGCCAGGGCCTCCTACGAGCAGTACTTC
many,TRBJ2-5,TRBV6-5,NA,CASSYGAEGEETQYF,TGTGCCAGCAGTTACGGGGCGGAGGGGGAAGAGACCCAGTACTTC
many,TRBJ2-3,TRBV2,NA,CASSEEGGGTTDTQYF,TGTGCCAGCAGTGAAGAGGGCGGCGGCACCACAGATACGCAGTATTTT
many,TRBJ1-5,TRBV2,NA,CASSRGAPNQPQHF,TGTGCCAGCTCCCGGGGGGCCCCTAATCAGCCCCAGCATTTT
many,TRBJ1-6,TRBV28,NA,CASRDGSPLHF,TGTGCCAGCAGGGACGGGTCACCCCTCCACTTT
few,TRBJ2-7,TRBV7-9,NA,CASSPYRESSEQYF,TGTGCCAGCAGCCCCTATCGGGAAAGTTCCGAGCAGTACTTC